In its sample, the clone carrying this TCR beta chain was seen once. This entry is derived from a study of blood T cell repertoires in COVID-19. This CDR3 is built from 15 residues. The germline V gene has CDR1 SEHNR and CDR2 FQNEAQ (reference sequence). V dropped 1 base and J dropped 1 base, with 9 bases sitting between them. Generated by immunoSEQ multiplex PCR, the TCRdb table keeps only in-frame clones and is missing some. Among some 340,000 clones listed, roughly 85% were seen once. The clonotype comes from a woman aged 18-30 years with acute or convalescent COVID-19. Sequencing input: peripheral blood. The chain employs TRBV7-9 and TRBJ2-3; D is uncertain. CDR3 in amino acids: CASSLVQNGTDTQYF. The CDR3 DNA reads TGTGCCAGCAGCTTAGTTCAGAATGGCACAGATACGCAGTATTTT.